This paragraph covers one T cell receptor beta chain sequence. These data originate in a study of control samples from healthy donors and cancer patients. Measured with immunoSEQ multiplex PCR; TCRdb has only the in-frame clones, and not every one. The data contain approximately 150,000 clones, just over 95% of them singletons. The CDR3 is made up of 19 amino acids. V trimming: 7 bases; J trimming: 0 bases; junction bases outside the gene matches: 13. CDR1 is LNHDA and CDR2 is SQIVND in the germline V gene (reference sequence). This sequence joins TRBV19 and TRBJ2-3; 13 nucleotides match TRBD2. This clonotype originated in a woman in her twenties or thirties in good health. The sequenced material came from blood. CDR3 sequence (DNA): TGTGCCAGTAAAATTCGACTAGCGGGAGGAAGCCTTAGCACAGATACGCAGTATTTT. This encodes CASKIRLAGGSLSTDTQYF.